The 11 T cell receptor beta chains in this list originate from one sample, sequenced in a study of human T cells and chemical hapten exposure. TCRdb called the RACE reads again in MiXCR, with one record for every CDR3 protein. Seen here are 150,000 to 200,000 distinct CDR3 sequences, around 22% observed once, and the top ten hold about 6.7%. The time point here: patch test 1, 2 weeks after DPC sensitization. Regarding treatment: therapeutic diphenylcyclopropenone sensitization with weekly scalp DPC. The material sequenced was whole blood, taken in connection with sensitization to the hapten diphenylcyclopropenone (DPC). The receptors shown here come from a woman between 50 and 59 years old with alopecia areata. Some clones in this sample may be carry-over from other donors' samples.

This clonotype was seen a few times. The rearrangement uses TRBV18 and TRBJ1-1, with unresolved D. This CDR3 has 14 residues. The V gene lost 3 bases and the J gene lost 0 bases, with 8 bases spanning the gap. Germline values: CDR1 KGHSH, CDR2 LQKENI. For the CDR3, the DNA is TGTGCCAGCTCACCCCAGGACTTGAACACTGAAGCTTTCTTT. This gives the protein CASSPQDLNTEAFF.

The rearrangement uses TRBV10-3 and TRBJ2-2; maybe TRBD1 (6 bases). CDR1 is ENHRY and CDR2 is SYGVKD in the germline V gene. CDR3 length: 16 amino acids. The V gene lost 3 bases and the J gene lost 0 bases, with 11 bases spanning the gap. The DNA for the CDR3 is TGTGCCATCAGTGAAGTAGGGGGTTCGAACACCGGGGAGCTGTTTTTT. Protein product: CAISEVGGSNTGELFF.

The chain employs TRBV7-8 and TRBJ2-3; a possible D gene is TRBD2 (6 bases). The CDR3 is 15 amino acids. The germline V and J ends were trimmed by 5 bases and 0 bases, with 12 bases remaining between them. CDR1 is SGHVS, CDR2 FQNEAQ, per germline. As DNA, the CDR3 is TGTGCCAGCAGCCCAGCGGGCCTTAGCACAGATACGCAGTATTTT. Its translation: CASSPAGLSTDTQYF.

This clonotype has a handful of counts. V and J are TRBV5-1 and TRBJ1-1, with no clear D. The CDR3 covers 14 residues. Germline lookup yields CDR1 SGHRS and CDR2 YFSETQ. With 0 bases removed from V and 1 base from J, the gap between germline ends came to 7 bases. CDR3 protein: CASSLAQANTEAFF. As DNA, the CDR3 is TGCGCCAGCAGCTTGGCCCAGGCGAACACTGAAGCTTTCTTT. Combining the CDR3 with reference TRBV5-1 and TRBJ1-1 gives the whole variable domain KAGVTQTPRYLIKTRGQQVTLSCSPISGHRSVSWYQQTPGQGLQFLFEYFSETQRNKGNFPGRFSGRQFSNSRSEMNVSTLELGDSALYLCASSLAQANTEAFFGQGTRLTVV.

Many counts were recorded for this clonotype. The rearrangement links TRBV5-6 to TRBJ2-5; D is perhaps TRBD2 (5 bases). V was clipped by 0 bases and J by 5 bases, with 8 bases between them. From germline, CDR1 is SGHDT and CDR2 YYEEEE. This CDR3 has 13 amino acids. In DNA form, the CDR3 reads TGTGCCAGCAGCTTGGTACTAGTTGAGACCCAGTACTTC. Its translation is CASSLVLVETQYF. Drawing the rest from reference TRBV5-6 and TRBJ2-5, the complete variable domain is DAGVTQSPTHLIKTRGQQVTLRCSPKSGHDTVSWYQQALGQGPQFIFQYYEEEERQRGNFPDRFSGHQFPNYSSELNVNALLLGDSALYLCASSLVLVETQYFGPGTRLLVL.

Only a few counts were recorded for this clonotype. The gene calls are TRBV7-2 and TRBJ2-1; 14 bases align to TRBD2. The germline V gene encodes CDR1 SGHTA and CDR2 FQGNSA. CDR3 size: 16 residues. V lost 6 bases to trimming and J lost 1 base; unmatched junction nucleotides: 2. The DNA of the CDR3 is TGTGCCAGCAGAGGGACTAGCGGGAGTTCCTACAATGAGCAGTTCTTC. Protein product: CASRGTSGSSYNEQFF.

In regard to this clonotype: One end of the junction is discordant with germline, which a read error may explain. This rearrangement joins TRBV5-1 to TRBJ2-7, with D possibly matching TRBD1 (5 bases). The CDR3 contains 14 residues. Germline values: CDR1 SGHRS, CDR2 YFSETQ. CDR3 bases: TGCGTCAGCAGCTTCCGGCAGGGAATCTACGAGCAGTACTTC. This gives the protein CVSSFRQGIYEQYF.

The chain is built from TRBV29-1 and TRBJ1-1; D gene unclear. Per the germline V gene, CDR1 is SQVTM and CDR2 is ANQGSEA. The V end was cut by 6 bases, the J end by 0 bases, with 11 bases between. The CDR3 totals 13 residues. The CDR3 sequence: CSVTLGMNTEAFF. The CDR3 DNA follows: TGCAGCGTCACCCTAGGGATGAACACTGAAGCTTTCTTT.

The chain is built from TRBV10-3 and TRBJ2-2; D call uncertain. Trimming removed 6 bases from V and 0 bases from J, with 5 bases in between. The germline V gene encodes CDR1 ENHRY and CDR2 SYGVKD. The CDR3 length is 13 residues. The CDR3 sequence is CAIRDPNTGELFF. The CDR3 DNA reads as TGTGCCATCAGGGACCCGAACACCGGGGAGCTGTTTTTT.

The V call is TRBV5-1, the J call TRBJ1-1; no clear D gene. The CDR3 loop spans 13 amino acids. V lost 2 bases and J 3 bases, leaving 8 bases between the germline ends. CDR1 is SGHRS, CDR2 YFSETQ, per germline. The CDR3 spells CASSFGEHTEAFF. The CDR3 DNA sequence: TGCGCCAGCAGCTTTGGGGAGCACACTGAAGCTTTCTTT.

Only a few counts were recorded for this clonotype. The chain employs TRBV12-3 or TRBV12-4 and TRBJ1-1; tentative D call: TRBD1 (6 bases). This CDR3 is built from 14 residues. Deletions cut 6 bases from V and 2 bases from J, with 13 bases between. In DNA form, the CDR3 reads TGTGCCAGCAGCTTGAGGGGGGGCAACACTGAAGCTTTCTTT. Amino acids: CASSLRGGNTEAFF.